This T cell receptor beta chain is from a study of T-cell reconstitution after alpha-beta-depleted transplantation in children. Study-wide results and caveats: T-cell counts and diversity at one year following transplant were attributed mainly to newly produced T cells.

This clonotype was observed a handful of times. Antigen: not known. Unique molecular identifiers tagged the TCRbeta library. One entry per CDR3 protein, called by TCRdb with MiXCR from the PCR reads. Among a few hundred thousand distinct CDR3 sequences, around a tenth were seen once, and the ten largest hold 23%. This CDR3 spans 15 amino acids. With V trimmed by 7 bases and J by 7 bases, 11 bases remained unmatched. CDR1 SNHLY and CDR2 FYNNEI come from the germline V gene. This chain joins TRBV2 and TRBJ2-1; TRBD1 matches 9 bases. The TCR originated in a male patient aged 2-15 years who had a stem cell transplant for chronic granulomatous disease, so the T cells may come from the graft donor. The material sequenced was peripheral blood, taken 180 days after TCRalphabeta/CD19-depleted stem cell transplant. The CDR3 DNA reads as TGTGCCAGCACCCCGGGACAGGGATCTCGGAATGAGCAGTTCTTC. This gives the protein CASTPGQGSRNEQFF.